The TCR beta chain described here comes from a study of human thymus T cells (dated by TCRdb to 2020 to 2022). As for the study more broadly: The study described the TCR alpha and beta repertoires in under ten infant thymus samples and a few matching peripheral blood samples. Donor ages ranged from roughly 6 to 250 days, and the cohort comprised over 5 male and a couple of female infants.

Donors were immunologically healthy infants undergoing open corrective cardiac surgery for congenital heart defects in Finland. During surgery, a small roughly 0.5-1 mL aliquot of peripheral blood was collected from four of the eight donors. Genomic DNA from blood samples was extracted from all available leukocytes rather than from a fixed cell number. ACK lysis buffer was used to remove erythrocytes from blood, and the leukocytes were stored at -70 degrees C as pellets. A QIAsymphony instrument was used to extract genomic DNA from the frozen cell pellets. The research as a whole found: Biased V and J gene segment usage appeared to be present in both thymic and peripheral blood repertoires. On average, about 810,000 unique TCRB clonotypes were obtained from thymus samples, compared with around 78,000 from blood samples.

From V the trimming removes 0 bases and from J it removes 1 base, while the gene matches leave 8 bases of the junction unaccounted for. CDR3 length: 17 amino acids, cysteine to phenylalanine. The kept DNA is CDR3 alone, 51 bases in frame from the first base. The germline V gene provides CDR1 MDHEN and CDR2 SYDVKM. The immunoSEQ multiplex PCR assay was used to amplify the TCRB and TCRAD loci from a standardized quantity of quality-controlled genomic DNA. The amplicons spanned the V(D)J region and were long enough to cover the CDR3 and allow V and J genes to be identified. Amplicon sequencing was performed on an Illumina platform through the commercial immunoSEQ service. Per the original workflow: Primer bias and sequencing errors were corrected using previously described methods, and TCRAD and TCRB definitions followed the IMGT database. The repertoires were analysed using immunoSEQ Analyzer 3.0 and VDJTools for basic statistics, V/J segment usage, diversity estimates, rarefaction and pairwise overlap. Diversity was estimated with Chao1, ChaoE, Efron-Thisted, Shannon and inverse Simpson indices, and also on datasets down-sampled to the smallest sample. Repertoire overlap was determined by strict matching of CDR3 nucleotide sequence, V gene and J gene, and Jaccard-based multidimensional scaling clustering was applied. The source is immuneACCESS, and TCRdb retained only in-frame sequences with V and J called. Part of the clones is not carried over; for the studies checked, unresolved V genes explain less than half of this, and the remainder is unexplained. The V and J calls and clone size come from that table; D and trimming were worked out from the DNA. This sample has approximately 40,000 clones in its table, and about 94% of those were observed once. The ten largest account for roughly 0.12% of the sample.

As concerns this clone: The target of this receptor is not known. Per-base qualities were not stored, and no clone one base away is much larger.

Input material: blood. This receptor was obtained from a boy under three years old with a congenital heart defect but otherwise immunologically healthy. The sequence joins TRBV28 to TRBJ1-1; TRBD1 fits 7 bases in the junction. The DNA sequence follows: TGTGCCAGCAGTTTATGGGGGAGGGACAGAAAGAACACTGAAGCTTTCTTT. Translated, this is CASSLWGRDRKNTEAFF.